Presented here are 25 T cell receptor beta chains from one specimen sequenced in a study of cytomegalovirus exposure and HLA in healthy donors. The PCR ran on 60 Vbeta and 13 Jbeta primers. Measured with immunoSEQ multiplex PCR; TCRdb has only the in-frame clones, and not every one. The sample shows about 160,000 clones, 79% of them seen only once. Material for sequencing was PBMCs. The source is a man aged 45-65 years in good health and CMV-seropositive.

The chain uses TRBV6-6 and TRBJ2-3; TRBD2 agrees at 7 bases. Losses at the gene ends were 4 bases for V and 8 bases for J; bases not matched to a gene: 15. This CDR3 region has 16 residues. Per germline, CDR1 MNHNY and CDR2 SVGAGI (reference sequence). The DNA of the CDR3 is TGTGCCAGCAGTTGGGGGACTATCTCAGGAGCGGGTACGCAGTATTTT. This gives the protein CASSWGTISGAGTQYF.

V usage is TRBV11-1 and J usage is TRBJ2-7; a possible D gene is TRBD1 (6 bases). Germline V CDR1 and CDR2: SGHAT, FQDESV (reference sequence). This CDR3 spans 16 amino acids. Trimming removed 5 bases at V and 2 bases at J, with 19 bases between. For the CDR3, the DNA is TGTGCCAGCAGCCCCCCCAGCGCAGGGGTTACCTACGAGCAGTACTTC. Its translation is CASSPPSAGVTYEQYF. The variable domain in full, with the rest retrieved from reference TRBV11-1 and TRBJ2-7, is EAEVAQSPRYKITEKSQAVAFWCDPISGHATLYWYRQILGQGPELLVQFQDESVVDDSQLPKDRFSAERLKGVDSTLKIQPAELGDSAMYLCASSPPSAGVTYEQYFGPGTRLTVT.

The chain links TRBV5-1 to TRBJ2-5; the D is unclear. CDR3 length: 14 residues. Deletions cut 0 bases from V and 1 base from J, with 7 bases between. Germline CDR1 SGHRS, CDR2 YFSETQ. The CDR3 is CASSLASVQETQYF. CDR3 DNA: TGCGCCAGCAGCTTGGCAAGCGTCCAAGAGACCCAGTACTTC.

V is TRBV28 and J is TRBJ2-7; no definite D call. CDR3 size: 12 residues. Trimming left V 6 bases short and J 3 bases short, with 9 bases between. Germline CDR1 MDHEN, CDR2 SYDVKM. In nucleotides, the CDR3 is TGTGCCAGCAGGAGTCTAGTCTACGAGCAGTACTTC. Encoded protein: CASRSLVYEQYF.

The V gene is TRBV2, the J gene TRBJ1-1; D unclear. V was shortened by 3 bases and J by 3 bases, with 5 bases between the two germline ends. This CDR3 contains 12 residues. Germline V lookup: CDR1 SNHLY, CDR2 FYNNEI. The CDR3 loop reads CASSDAYTEAFF. The CDR3 coding sequence is TGTGCCAGCAGTGACGCGTACACTGAAGCTTTCTTT.

This chain uses TRBV18 with TRBJ2-1; TRBD2 agrees at 12 bases. The trim removed 6 bases at V and 7 bases at J, leaving 7 bases unmatched. There are 15 residues in the CDR3. The germline V gene has CDR1 KGHSH and CDR2 LQKENI. The CDR3 loop is CASSLTSGSLNEQFF. CDR3 nucleotides: TGTGCCAGCTCGCTGACTAGCGGGAGTCTAAATGAGCAGTTCTTC.

This chain uses TRBV2 with TRBJ2-7, with a possible D match to TRBD2 (5 bases). The CDR3 has 15 residues. V lost 3 bases to trimming and J lost 0 bases, with 12 bases between them. Looked up from germline, CDR1 is SNHLY and CDR2 is FYNNEI. The CDR3 DNA reads TGTGCCAGCAGTGATAGGACTGAACTCTCCTACGAGCAGTACTTC. Protein sequence: CASSDRTELSYEQYF.

This chain links TRBV20-1 with TRBJ2-5, with D perhaps matching TRBD2 (6 bases). The assigned J gene may be wrong: the sequence end matches TRBJ2-7 better. The CDR3 runs 11 residues. Germline V gives CDR1 DFQATT, CDR2 SNEGSKA (reference sequence). CDR3 bases: TGCAGCGGGAGTAGCTCCTACGAGCAGTACTTC. It translates to CSGSSSYEQYF.

This clone was seen only a few times. This likely traces to a read error, being one base from a far larger clone. The chain carries TRBV5-4 and TRBJ2-7, with 9 bases matching TRBD1. V was clipped by 3 bases and J by 2 bases; unmatched bases: 21. Germline CDR1 is SGHNT and CDR2 is YYREEE (reference sequence). This CDR3 region has 20 residues. DNA for the CDR3: TGTGCCAGCAGCTCCCTGATCCGGGACAGGGTTCTAAGTAGGACCTACGAGCAGTACTTC. This gives the protein CASSSLIRDRVLSRTYEQYF.

This rearrangement joins TRBV27 to TRBJ1-4, with TRBD1 identical over 7 bases. This CDR3 spans 15 amino acids. J was trimmed by 7 bases and V by 2 bases; bases with no gene match: 7. Germline V gives CDR1 MNHEY, CDR2 SMNVEV (reference sequence). As DNA, the CDR3 is TGTGCCAGCAGTTTAGTAGGGGGCGCCTCTGAAAAACTGTTTTTT. It yields the protein CASSLVGGASEKLFF. The variable domain in full, completed from reference TRBV27 and TRBJ1-4, reads EAQVTQNPRYLITVTGKKLTVTCSQNMNHEYMSWYRQDPGLGLRQIYYSMNVEVTDKGDVPEGYKVSRKEKRNFPLILESPSPNQTSLYFCASSLVGGASEKLFFGSGTQLSVL.

The chain couples TRBV6-1 to TRBJ2-3; tentative D call: TRBD2 (5 bases). The CDR3 consists of 14 residues. Germline V lookup: CDR1 MNHNS, CDR2 SASEGT. Trimming took off 5 bases at V and 2 bases at J, with 11 bases between the two ends. CDR3 in DNA: TGTGCCAGCAGTTCCGGGATTCACACAGATACGCAGTATTTT. It is translated as CASSSGIHTDTQYF.

The V call is TRBV5-6, the J call TRBJ2-5, with TRBD1 matching 9 bases. V dropped 4 bases and J dropped 7; count of bases not matched to a gene: 14. The CDR3 has 16 amino acids. Germline V gives CDR1 SGHDT, CDR2 YYEEEE. The CDR3 is CASSGDRALGIGTQYF. The CDR3 DNA sequence: TGTGCCAGCAGCGGGGACAGGGCCCTTGGTATAGGGACCCAGTACTTC.

The chain is built from TRBV9 and TRBJ2-5; D may be TRBD2 (5 bases). This CDR3 comprises 15 residues. CDR1 SGDLS and CDR2 YYNGEE come from the germline V gene. The V gene lost 4 bases and the J gene lost 3 bases, with 16 bases spanning the gap. The chain's CDR3 is CASSRLRGGEETQYF. CDR3 coding DNA: TGTGCCAGCAGCCGGCTTCGGGGTGGGGAAGAGACCCAGTACTTC.

V gene TRBV11-3 combines with J gene TRBJ2-1; 13 bases line up with TRBD2. CDR1 SGHNT and CDR2 YENEEA come from the germline V gene. With 5 bases clipped from V and 9 bases from J, the junction kept 10 bases outside the gene matches. CDR3 length: 16 residues. CDR3 in DNA: TGTGCCAGCAGCAAAAGACTAGCGGGAGGTGGGAGTGAGCAGTTCTTC. Translated, it gives CASSKRLAGGGSEQFF.

The gene calls are TRBV10-2 and TRBJ2-1, with D hard to call. This CDR3 is 15 amino acids long. V gave up 3 bases and J gave up 1 base, with 10 bases separating them. Germline-derived CDR1 and CDR2 are WSHSY and SAAADI. This chain's CDR3 is CASSEGQASYNEQFF. The CDR3 DNA reads as TGCGCCAGCAGTGAAGGTCAGGCATCCTACAATGAGCAGTTCTTC.

The chain is built from TRBV5-4 and TRBJ1-2; D gene uncertain. Germline CDR1 is SGHNT and CDR2 is YYREEE (reference sequence). This CDR3 spans 15 amino acids. V lost 1 base and J 3 bases, leaving 13 bases between the germline ends. Here the CDR3 DNA reads TGTGCCAGCAGCTTGTCAAGTGGGCGTCACTATGGCTACACCTTC. It is translated as CASSLSSGRHYGYTF. Supplemented by reference TRBV5-4 and TRBJ1-2, the full variable domain reads ETGVTQSPTHLIKTRGQQVTLRCSSQSGHNTVSWYQQALGQGPQFIFQYYREEENGRGNFPPRFSGLQFPNYSSELNVNALELDDSALYLCASSLSSGRHYGYTFGSGTRLTVV.

This clone was detected only once. The rearrangement uses TRBV9 and TRBJ2-7, with D perhaps matching TRBD2 (7 bases). The CDR3 totals 15 residues. V lost 0 bases to trimming and J lost 2 bases, with 12 bases between them. Germline V gene sequence: CDR1 SGDLS, CDR2 YYNGEE. Here the CDR3 reads CASSVEEGGTYEQYF. The CDR3 nucleotides read TGTGCCAGCAGCGTAGAGGAGGGGGGGACCTACGAGCAGTACTTC.

In regard to this clone: The same CDR3 can be traced to other DNA sequences in this sample. The rearrangement uses TRBV15 and TRBJ2-5; 7 bases match TRBD1. The CDR3 length is 16 residues. With V trimmed by 0 bases and J by 1 base, 5 bases remained unmatched. Germline CDR1 reads LNHNV; CDR2 reads YYDKDF (reference sequence). The CDR3 loop is CATSRDLTGPQETQYF. Here the CDR3 DNA reads TGTGCCACCAGCAGAGATCTGACAGGGCCCCAAGAGACCCAGTACTTC.

The rearrangement joins TRBV18 to TRBJ2-7; D gene unclear. The CDR3 loop spans 13 amino acids. Trimming pared 2 bases from V and 0 bases from J, leaving 5 bases between. Germline V gene data show CDR1 as KGHSH and CDR2 as LQKENI. CDR3 region: CASSPAASYEQYF. CDR3 nucleotide sequence: TGTGCCAGCTCACCAGCGGCCTCCTACGAGCAGTACTTC. The entire variable domain, with the rest obtained from reference TRBV18 and TRBJ2-7, is as follows: NAGVMQNPRHLVRRRGQEARLRCSPMKGHSHVYWYRQLPEEGLKFMVYLQKENIIDESGMPKERFSAEFPKEGPSILRIQQVVRGDSAAYFCASSPAASYEQYFGPGTRLTVT.

This rearrangement joins TRBV5-1 to TRBJ2-1; 8 positions match TRBD2. V lost 3 bases to trimming and J lost 8 bases; unmatched junction nucleotides: 7. The CDR3 is made up of 14 amino acids. Germline assignment: CDR1 SGHRS and CDR2 YFSETQ. This CDR3 is CASSSGTRTDEQFF. The CDR3 DNA is TGCGCCAGCAGCTCCGGGACTAGAACGGATGAGCAGTTCTTC.

The table lists this clone with a few counts. The V and J genes are TRBV5-1 and TRBJ2-3; TRBD1 matches at 7 bases. The CDR3 is 15 amino acids. The germline V gene encodes CDR1 SGHRS and CDR2 YFSETQ. J lost 0 bases, V lost 4 bases, and 5 bases had no gene match. Here the CDR3 DNA reads TGCGCCAGCAGCCTACTGGGACAGAGCACAGATACGCAGTATTTT. Amino acids: CASSLLGQSTDTQYF.

The rearrangement uses TRBV2 and TRBJ1-4, with 9 bases identical to TRBD1. The V and J ends lost 9 bases and 8 bases, in that order; junction bases with no gene match: 7. This CDR3 has 13 residues. Germline V gene sequence: CDR1 SNHLY, CDR2 FYNNEI. In DNA form, the CDR3 reads TGTGCCAGGTGGGACAGGGATTCCGAAAAACTGTTTTTT. It specifies CARWDRDSEKLFF.

The rearrangement links TRBV2 to TRBJ2-5; 8 bases line up with TRBD1. With 5 bases clipped from V and 0 bases from J, the junction kept 2 bases outside the gene matches. The germline V gene has CDR1 SNHLY and CDR2 FYNNEI. The CDR3 extends over 14 amino acids. This CDR3 reads CASSYRGYQETQYF. The CDR3 DNA sequence: TGTGCCAGCAGTTACAGGGGGTACCAAGAGACCCAGTACTTC.

The chain has TRBV11-1 and TRBJ2-7, with 10 positions matching TRBD2. The V gene end was trimmed by 5 bases and the J gene end by 4 bases; junction bases not matched to a gene: 11. In germline, CDR1 is SGHAT, CDR2 FQDESV (reference sequence). CDR3 length: 16 residues. This CDR3 is CASSPVLAGEEYEQYF. The CDR3, as DNA: TGTGCCAGCAGCCCCGTCCTAGCGGGAGAAGAGTACGAGCAGTACTTC.

Points on this clone: The sample carries other DNA sequences with the same CDR3. In DNA form, the CDR3 reads TGTGCCAGCAGTCCGGGACAGGGTTACGGCTACACCTTC. Translating gives CASSPGQGYGYTF. The rearrangement joins TRBV27 to TRBJ1-2, with TRBD1 identical over 9 bases. The length of the CDR3 is 13 residues. The ends lost 5 bases at V and 8 bases at J; junction bases unmatched: 6. Germline values: CDR1 MNHEY, CDR2 SMNVEV (reference sequence).